What follows are 21 T cell receptor beta chains derived from one specimen sequenced in a study of T cell responses to AZD1222 COVID-19 vaccine. The method was immunoSEQ multiplex PCR; TCRdb's version includes in-frame clones alone and lacks a portion of them. Here the sample spans 100,000 to 150,000 clones, about 86% being singletons. The input for sequencing was peripheral blood, taken on day 0 of AZD1222 vaccination. These TCRs come from an adult in good health.

The chain has TRBV9 and TRBJ1-3; tentatively, D is TRBD1 (5 bases). The CDR3 is 15 residues long. CDR1 and CDR2 (germline): SGDLS, YYNGEE. V was clipped by 1 base and J by 1 base, with 9 bases between them. CDR3: CASSVQGGSGNTIYF. CDR3 DNA: TGTGCCAGCAGCGTACAGGGAGGATCTGGAAACACCATATATTTT.

The gene calls are TRBV4-1 and TRBJ1-6; no reliable D call. Germline-derived CDR1 and CDR2 are MGHRA and YSYEKL. Trimming left V 1 base short and J 0 bases short, with 7 bases between. This CDR3 comprises 16 residues. CDR3 DNA sequence: TGCGCCAGCAGCCAAGTGACTAGCTCCTATAATTCACCCCTCCACTTT. It specifies CASSQVTSSYNSPLHF.

CDR3 sequence: CASSFTAEKNTEAFF. In nucleotides, the CDR3 is TGCGCCAGCAGCTTCACAGCAGAGAAGAACACTGAAGCTTTCTTT. V gene TRBV5-1 combines with J gene TRBJ1-1, with D unclear. V was pared by 2 bases and J by 1 base, with 12 bases between. This CDR3 spans 15 amino acids. The germline V gene encodes CDR1 SGHRS and CDR2 YFSETQ.

The chain couples TRBV3-1 (or the pseudogene TRBV3-2) to TRBJ1-4, with a weak D call TRBD1 (5 bases). V gave up 4 bases and J gave up 10 bases, with 22 bases separating them. The CDR3 spans 16 residues. Germline CDR1 and CDR2: LGHDT and YNNKEL (reference sequence). CDR3 coding DNA: TGTGCCAGCAGCCTAACGGGTGGGGCCGGGGATGGAAAACTGTTTTTT. Translating it yields CASSLTGGAGDGKLFF.

The chain combines TRBV25-1 with TRBJ2-1; D unclear. The CDR3 spans 13 residues. Germline CDR1 reads MGHDK; CDR2 reads SYGVNS. Trimming stripped 3 bases from V and 6 bases from J, with 9 bases between. The CDR3 sequence is CASSEAHLNEQFF. DNA of the CDR3: TGTGCCAGCAGTGAGGCGCACCTCAATGAGCAGTTCTTC.

This clone has just one count. The genes are TRBV1 and TRBJ2-5; the tabulated D call, TRBD2, remains unverified against the DNA. TRBV1 is noted as a pseudogene. The CDR3 is 17 amino acids. The CDR3 sequence: CTSSQASGRVGQETQYF. In nucleotides, the CDR3 is TGCACCAGCAGCCAAGCCAGCGGGAGAGTCGGCCAAGAGACCCAGTACTTC.

The CDR3 DNA reads TGCAGTGCCCGCCTACAGGGGGAGCAGTTCTTC. It specifies CSARLQGEQFF. The chain combines TRBV20-1 with TRBJ2-1, with TRBD1 matching 7 bases. The CDR3 runs 11 residues. Per the germline V gene, CDR1 is DFQATT and CDR2 is SNEGSKA (reference sequence). Unmatched junction bases numbered 6, after V lost 6 bases and J lost 10 bases.

This chain uses TRBV11-2 with TRBJ2-1, with 10 bases fitting TRBD1. Trimming cost V 5 bases and J 6 bases; bases outside gene matches: 10. This CDR3 comprises 16 residues. Germline V lookup: CDR1 SGHAT, CDR2 FQNNGV. This chain's CDR3 is CASSGYRDRGSNEQFF. CDR3 DNA: TGTGCCAGCAGCGGTTACCGGGACAGGGGTTCCAATGAGCAGTTCTTC.

The chain recombines TRBV11-2 with TRBJ1-1; D is undetermined. The CDR3 is 13 amino acids. Per germline, CDR1 SGHAT and CDR2 FQNNGV. V lost 5 bases and J 2 bases, leaving 9 bases between the germline ends. The chain's CDR3 is CASSLGSNTEAFF. DNA for the CDR3: TGTGCCAGCAGCCTCGGATCAAACACTGAAGCTTTCTTT.

The rearrangement uses TRBV7-9 and TRBJ1-3, with D unresolved. This CDR3 contains 17 residues. The germline V gene has CDR1 SEHNR and CDR2 FQNEAQ (reference sequence). Trimming removed 6 bases from V and 4 bases from J, with 22 bases in between. CDR3 loop: CASRFSQDLGEGNTIYF. The CDR3, as DNA: TGTGCCAGCAGGTTCTCGCAGGACCTCGGGGAAGGAAACACCATATATTTT.

In this sample, this clone turned up once. V gene TRBV4-1 combines with J gene TRBJ1-5; 7 nucleotides agree with TRBD1. V dropped 3 bases and J dropped 7; count of bases not matched to a gene: 6. Germline-derived CDR1 and CDR2 are MGHRA and YSYEKL. The CDR3 length is 14 residues. The CDR3 DNA reads as TGCGCCAGCAGCCAGGGAGGGGGCACCCAGCCCCAGCATTTT. Translation: CASSQGGGTQPQHF.

This clone occurred a few times. The gene calls are TRBV19 and TRBJ1-4, with D unclear. The CDR3 extends over 11 amino acids. Between the trimmed V and J ends, which lost 3 bases and 7 bases, there was a span of 3 bases. Germline V gene lookup returns CDR1 LNHDA and CDR2 SQIVND (reference sequence). The CDR3 is CASSMGEKLFF. The CDR3 nucleotides read TGTGCCAGTAGTATGGGTGAAAAACTGTTTTTT.

The rearrangement joins TRBV27 to TRBJ2-5; D uncertain. There are 13 residues in the CDR3. Trimming left V 2 bases short and J 1 base short, with 5 bases between. The V gene's germline CDR1 is MNHEY and CDR2 SMNVEV (reference sequence). The CDR3 sequence: CASSLGFQETQYF. CDR3 DNA sequence: TGTGCCAGCAGTTTAGGCTTCCAAGAGACCCAGTACTTC.

The chain carries TRBV9 and TRBJ1-2; D is possibly TRBD1 (6 bases). The CDR3 loop spans 14 amino acids. Deletions cut 5 bases from V and 0 bases from J, with 11 bases between. Germline CDR1 SGDLS, CDR2 YYNGEE. CDR3 amino acids: CASSAGDTNYGYTF. DNA for the CDR3: TGTGCCAGCAGTGCAGGGGACACTAACTATGGCTACACCTTC.

As for this clone: The identical CDR3 is also encoded by other nucleotide sequences in the sample. This sequence joins TRBV9 and TRBJ1-4; 8 nucleotides line up with TRBD1. Germline V gene lookup returns CDR1 SGDLS and CDR2 YYNGEE. The CDR3 consists of 15 residues. V lost 2 bases, J lost 5 bases, and 5 bases stayed unmatched. The CDR3 spells CASSVSGTGNEKLFF. The CDR3 bases are TGTGCCAGCAGCGTTTCCGGGACAGGAAATGAAAAACTGTTTTTT.

This clone was counted a single time. The chain combines TRBV11-2 with TRBJ1-4; D is uncertain. Germline lookup yields CDR1 SGHAT and CDR2 FQNNGV. This CDR3 is 15 amino acids long. Deletions cut 4 bases from V and 0 bases from J, with 9 bases between. CDR3 region: CASSSAGATNEKLFF. In DNA, the CDR3 is TGTGCCAGCAGCTCGGCAGGTGCAACTAATGAAAAACTGTTTTTT. The variable domain in full, with the rest retrieved from reference TRBV11-2 and TRBJ1-4, is EAGVAQSPRYKIIEKRQSVAFWCNPISGHATLYWYQQILGQGPKLLIQFQNNGVVDDSQLPKDRFSAERLKGVDSTLKIQPAKLEDSAVYLCASSSAGATNEKLFFGSGTQLSVL.

This chain links TRBV27 with TRBJ2-1; the match to TRBD2 covers 9 bases. This CDR3 comprises 16 residues. J gave up 3 bases and V 6 bases, and 9 bases lay outside the gene matches. The germline CDR1 and CDR2 sequences are MNHEY and SMNVEV (reference sequence). CDR3 sequence (DNA): TGTGCCAGCAGCTTAGATGCGGGGGGGCACTACAATGAGCAGTTCTTC. Its protein product is CASSLDAGGHYNEQFF.

The rearrangement joins TRBV10-3 to TRBJ1-3; D remains unclear. Trimming left V 7 bases short and J 2 bases short, with 12 bases between. Looked up from germline, CDR1 is ENHRY and CDR2 is SYGVKD. The CDR3 contains 14 residues. CDR3 sequence (DNA): TGTGCCATCACTAGCCCGGGAACTGGAAACACCATATATTTT. This encodes CAITSPGTGNTIYF.

This chain links TRBV27 with TRBJ2-7; 7 bases are a match to TRBD1. The CDR3 covers 14 residues. V shed 6 bases and J 2 bases; nucleotides not matched to a gene: 7. Germline V gene sequence: CDR1 MNHEY, CDR2 SMNVEV (reference sequence). The CDR3 region is CASRAVGTAYEQYF. The CDR3 DNA follows: TGTGCCAGCAGGGCCGTCGGGACAGCCTACGAGCAGTACTTC.

This clone was counted once. The V call is TRBV5-6, the J call TRBJ1-1; 9 bases align to TRBD1. Germline CDR1 is SGHDT and CDR2 is YYEEEE. The CDR3 consists of 15 residues. The J segment lost 1 base and the V segment lost 2 bases, leaving 3 bases of the junction unmatched. This CDR3 is CASSFTGQGNTEAFF. Here the CDR3 DNA reads TGTGCCAGCAGCTTCACGGGACAGGGGAACACTGAAGCTTTCTTT.

The chain links TRBV2 to TRBJ2-5; D is tentatively TRBD1 or TRBD2 (5 bases each). Trimming left V 4 bases short and J 12 bases short, with 15 bases between. In germline, CDR1 is SNHLY, CDR2 FYNNEI. The CDR3 spans 12 residues. CDR3 nucleotides: TGTGCCAGCAGTGCGGAGAGGGGTCAAAAGTACTTC. Translated, it gives CASSAERGQKYF.